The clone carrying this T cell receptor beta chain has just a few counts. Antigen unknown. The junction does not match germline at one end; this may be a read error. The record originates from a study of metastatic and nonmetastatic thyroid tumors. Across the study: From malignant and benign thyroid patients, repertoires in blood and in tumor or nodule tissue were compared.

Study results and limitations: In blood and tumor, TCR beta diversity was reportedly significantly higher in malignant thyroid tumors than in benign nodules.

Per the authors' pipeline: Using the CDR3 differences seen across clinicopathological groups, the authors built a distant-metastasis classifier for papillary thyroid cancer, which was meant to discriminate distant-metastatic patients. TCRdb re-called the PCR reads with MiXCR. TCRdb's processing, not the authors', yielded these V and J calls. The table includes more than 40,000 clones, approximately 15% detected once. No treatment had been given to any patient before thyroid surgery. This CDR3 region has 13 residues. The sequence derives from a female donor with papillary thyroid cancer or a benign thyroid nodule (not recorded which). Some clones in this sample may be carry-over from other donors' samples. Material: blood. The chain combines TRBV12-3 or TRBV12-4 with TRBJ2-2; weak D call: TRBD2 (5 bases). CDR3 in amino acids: CTSSWGRAGELFF. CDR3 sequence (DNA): TGTACCAGCAGCTGGGGTAGGGCCGGGGAACTGTTTTTT.